These 5 T cell receptor beta chains share one sample of origin, sequenced in a study of identifying expanded T cells in peripheral blood. Libraries were prepared by immunoSEQ multiplex PCR; TCRdb keeps only in-frame clonotypes and omits some of them. This sample carries approximately 79,000 clones, around 90% of them seen once, and the ten largest clones take over 2.5%. The sequencing sample was made of blood. These receptors were obtained from a person aged 18 to 75 in good health.

The chain carries TRBV7-9 and TRBJ2-7; 7 bases align to TRBD1. CDR1 and CDR2 from the germline V gene are SEHNR and FQNEAQ (reference sequence). With 6 bases clipped from V and 7 bases from J, the junction kept 15 bases outside the gene matches. The CDR3 has 15 residues. CDR3 DNA sequence: TGTGCCAGCAGTCATACGACAGGGAGCTATGAGGAGCAGTACTTC. This sequence encodes CASSHTTGSYEEQYF. Using reference TRBV7-9 and TRBJ2-7 for the parts outside the CDR3, the full variable domain is DTGVSQNPRHKITKRGQNVTFRCDPISEHNRLYWYRQTLGQGPEFLTYFQNEAQLEKSRLLSDRFSAERPKGSFSTLEIQRTEQGDSAMYLCASSHTTGSYEEQYFGPGTRLTVT.

This chain joins TRBV28 and TRBJ2-7, with a weak D call TRBD1 (6 bases). This CDR3 has 14 amino acids. CDR1 MDHEN and CDR2 SYDVKM come from the germline V gene. Trimming shortened V by 4 bases and J by 5 bases, and 15 bases separated the two germline ends. This CDR3 is CASSSPGDVHEQYF. The CDR3 coding sequence is TGTGCCAGCAGTTCCCCAGGGGACGTACACGAGCAGTACTTC.

In its sample, this clone was seen a few times. The CDR3 DNA follows: TGTGCCAGTAGTACGTCCTTAAACGCCGGGGAGCTGTTTTTT. Its translation: CASSTSLNAGELFF. V gene TRBV19 combines with J gene TRBJ2-2; D is undetermined. The CDR3 contains 14 residues. Trimming cost V 4 bases and J 6 bases, with 12 bases left between them. CDR1 is LNHDA, CDR2 SQIVND, per germline (reference sequence).

This chain links TRBV28 with TRBJ1-2; no clear D gene. V lost 3 bases, J lost 8 bases, and 13 bases lay in between. This CDR3 has 13 amino acids. Germline assignment: CDR1 MDHEN and CDR2 SYDVKM. CDR3 sequence reads: CASSFHGRRGYTF. Written as DNA, the CDR3 is TGTGCCAGCAGTTTTCACGGGAGAAGGGGCTACACCTTC.

The chain links TRBV20-1 to TRBJ2-1; D might be TRBD2 (6 bases). With 6 bases removed from V and 15 bases from J, the gap between germline ends came to 18 bases. The CDR3 spans 11 residues. From germline, CDR1 is DFQATT and CDR2 SNEGSKA (reference sequence). The CDR3 DNA reads TGCAGTGCCAGGGAAGGAGGGGCGGGGTTCTTC. Amino acid sequence: CSAREGGAGFF.